This T cell receptor (beta chain) was captured in a study of blood T cell repertoires in COVID-19. Study details: Sites in the United States, Italy and Spain provided acute and convalescent COVID-19 samples. T cells, B-cell-depleted T cells, or PBMCs provided the cDNA or gDNA that served as material.

A Seattle source enrolled patients during active infection and followed them longitudinally. Per the study methods: Reference gene primer amplification yielded estimated nucleated cell counts. Profiled with immunoSEQ multiplex PCR; TCRdb holds only in-frame clones, not every one. V and J calls and clone size are given by that table; D and trimming were obtained from the DNA. Of 160,000 or so clones in the sample, 75% to 85% were seen once. Germline V gene data show CDR1 as SGHDN and CDR2 as FVKESK. This CDR3 is 15 amino acids long. Trimming pared 1 base from V and 4 bases from J, leaving 14 bases between. In its sample, this clone was seen a few times.

This TCR was recovered from a woman aged 55-70 years with COVID-19, enrolled during active disease. Sequenced sample: peripheral blood. J is TRBJ2-7 and V is TRBV14; D unresolved. CDR3: CASSQGLPPLYEQYF. CDR3 sequence (DNA): TGTGCCAGCAGCCAAGGACTCCCGCCACTGTACGAGCAGTACTTC.